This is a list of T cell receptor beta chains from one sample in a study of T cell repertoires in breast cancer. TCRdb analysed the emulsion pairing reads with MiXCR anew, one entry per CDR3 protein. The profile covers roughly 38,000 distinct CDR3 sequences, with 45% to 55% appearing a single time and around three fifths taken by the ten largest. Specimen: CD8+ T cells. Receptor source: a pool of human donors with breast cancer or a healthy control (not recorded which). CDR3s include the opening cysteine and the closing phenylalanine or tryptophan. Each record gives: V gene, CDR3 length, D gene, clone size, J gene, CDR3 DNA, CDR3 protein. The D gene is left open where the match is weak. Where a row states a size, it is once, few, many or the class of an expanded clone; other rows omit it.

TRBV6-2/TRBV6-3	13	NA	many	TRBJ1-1	TGTGCCAGCACCCTGACAGAAAACGCTGAAGCTTTCTTT	CASTLTENAEAFF
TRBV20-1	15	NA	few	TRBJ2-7	TGCAGTGCTAGAAGGGGGGCACAGGTATACGGCGAGCAGTACTTC	CSARRGAQVYGEQYF
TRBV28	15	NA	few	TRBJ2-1	TGTGCCAGCAGTTTGGCGGGACCCGACTACAATGAGCAGTTCTTC	CASSLAGPDYNEQFF
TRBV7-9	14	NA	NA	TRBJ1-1	TGTGCTAGCAGCTCCACGGACACTAACACTGAAGCTTTCTTT	CASSSTDTNTEAFF
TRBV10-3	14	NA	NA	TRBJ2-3	TGTGCCATCAGTCGGGAGTCGCGCGCAGATACGCAGTATTTT	CAISRESRADTQYF
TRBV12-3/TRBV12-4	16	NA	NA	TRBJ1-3	TGTGCCAGCAGTTCCCCCGCAATCCGCTCTGGAAACACCATATATTTT	CASSSPAIRSGNTIYF
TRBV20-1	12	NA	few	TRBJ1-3	TGCAGTGCTAGGCGGTCTGGAAACACCATATATTTT	CSARRSGNTIYF
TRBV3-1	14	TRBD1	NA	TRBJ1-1	TGTGCCAGCAGCCAGCAACAGGGGGGCACTGAAGCTTTCTTT	CASSQQQGGTEAFF
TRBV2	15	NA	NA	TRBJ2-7	TGTGCCAGCACCGAAAGGGACTCTCTCGTCTCCGAGCAGTACTTC	CASTERDSLVSEQYF
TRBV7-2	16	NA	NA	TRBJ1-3	TGTGCCAGCAGCTTTCAAAGCGGTAACTCTGGAAACACCATATATTTT	CASSFQSGNSGNTIYF
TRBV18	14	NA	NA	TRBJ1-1	TGTGCCAGCCTTTCTCCGGTGTTGGGCACTGAAGCTTTCTTT	CASLSPVLGTEAFF
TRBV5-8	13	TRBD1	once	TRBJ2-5	TGTGCCAGCAGCCTACAGGGGGGACGGACCCAGTACTTC	CASSLQGGRTQYF
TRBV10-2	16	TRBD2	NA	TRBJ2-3	TGTGCCACCGTGGGCTCGGCGGGAGGTCCCTCGGATACGCAGTATTTT	CATVGSAGGPSDTQYF
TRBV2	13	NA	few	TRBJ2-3	TGTGCCAGCAGTGAGGTTGCTACCAGGGCGCAGTATTTT	CASSEVATRAQYF
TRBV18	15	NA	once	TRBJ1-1	TGTGCCAGCTCACTCGGACCGGGCCTAACAGCTGAAGCTTTCTTT	CASSLGPGLTAEAFF
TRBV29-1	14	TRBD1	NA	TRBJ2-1	TGCAGCGTGACAGGGTCGAGCTCCTGCAATGAGCAGTTCTTC	CSVTGSSSCNEQFF
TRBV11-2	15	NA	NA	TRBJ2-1	TGTGCCAGCAGCTTAGTATTAACGGTACACAGTGAGCAGTTCTTC	CASSLVLTVHSEQFF
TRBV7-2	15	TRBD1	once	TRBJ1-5	TGTGCCAGCAGCCGTACGACAGGGAGGGGTCAGCCCCAGCATTTT	CASSRTTGRGQPQHF
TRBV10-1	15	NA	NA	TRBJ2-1	TGCGCCAGCAGTGAGTCGGGTGCACGTACCAATGAGCAGTTCTTC	CASSESGARTNEQFF
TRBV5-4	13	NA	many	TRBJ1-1	TGTGCCAGCAACCGTGACAGGAGTACTGAAGCTTTCTTT	CASNRDRSTEAFF
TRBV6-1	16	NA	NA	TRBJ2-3	TGTGCCAGCAGTTCGACCCGATCCTTCTTCACAGATACGCAGTATTTT	CASSSTRSFFTDTQYF
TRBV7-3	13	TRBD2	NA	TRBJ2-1	TGTGCCAGCGGACTAGCGGGAGTCAATGAGCAGTTCTTC	CASGLAGVNEQFF
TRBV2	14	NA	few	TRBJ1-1	TGTGCCAGCACGGTCTTCGAGAGGAACACTGAAGCTTTCTTT	CASTVFERNTEAFF
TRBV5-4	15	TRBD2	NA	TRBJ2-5	TGTGCCAGCAGCTTGCGAGAGGGACTAGCGGGAGCCCAGTACTTC	CASSLREGLAGAQYF
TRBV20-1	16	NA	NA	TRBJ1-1	TGCAGTGCTAGAGATTGGGGAAGGCAGTTGAACACTGAAGCTTTCTTT	CSARDWGRQLNTEAFF
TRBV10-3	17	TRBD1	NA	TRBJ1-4	TGTGCCACCGCTGGACAGGTCGGGCTGGGGCAAACGGGAAAACTGTTTTTT	CATAGQVGLGQTGKLFF
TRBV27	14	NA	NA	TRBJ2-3	TGTGCCAGCAGTCCCGCGGGAATCACAGATACGCAGTATTTT	CASSPAGITDTQYF
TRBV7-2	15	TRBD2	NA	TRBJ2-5	TGTGCCAGCAGCTGGGGGGGGTCGGGCGCAGAGACCCAGTACTTC	CASSWGGSGAETQYF
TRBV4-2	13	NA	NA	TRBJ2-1	TGTGCCAGCAGCTCCCAGAACAGGGAAGAGCAGTTCTTC	CASSSQNREEQFF
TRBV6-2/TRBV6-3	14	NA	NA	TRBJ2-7	TGTGCCAGCAGCCCCCCCAAGGCAGCCTACGAGCAGTACTTC	CASSPPKAAYEQYF
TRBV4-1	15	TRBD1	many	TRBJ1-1	TGCGCCAGCAGCGGGGTGGGACAGAGGAACACTGAAGCTTTCTTT	CASSGVGQRNTEAFF
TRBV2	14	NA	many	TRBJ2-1	TGTGCCAGCATAGGAGAACGCAGTGGAAATGAGCAGTTCTTC	CASIGERSGNEQFF
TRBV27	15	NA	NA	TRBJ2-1	TGTGCCAGCAGTTTAAGGCATAGCTCCTACAATGAGCAGTTCTTC	CASSLRHSSYNEQFF
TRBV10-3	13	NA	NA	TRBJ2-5	TGTGCCATCAGTGATCGGCGGGGAGAGACCCAGTACTTC	CAISDRRGETQYF
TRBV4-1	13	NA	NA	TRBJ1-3	TGCGCCAGCAGCCATTCTGGAGGGGACACCATATATTTT	CASSHSGGDTIYF
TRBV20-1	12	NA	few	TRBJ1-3	TGCAGTGCTAGGTGGTCCCGAAACACCATATATTTT	CSARWSRNTIYF
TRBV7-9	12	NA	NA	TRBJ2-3	TGTGCCAGCAGCTTGCGGCCTGGTGAGCAGTATTTT	CASSLRPGEQYF
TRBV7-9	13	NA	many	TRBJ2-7	TGTGCCAGCAGCTTAGCGGGCGGCTACGAGCAGTACTTC	CASSLAGGYEQYF
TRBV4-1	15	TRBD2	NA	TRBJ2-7	TGCGCCAGCAGCTTACTAGCGGGGACCGTCTACGAGCAGTACTTC	CASSLLAGTVYEQYF
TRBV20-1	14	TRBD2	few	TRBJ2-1	TGCAGTGCCCCGACTAGCGGGCTTAACAATGAGCAGTTCTTC	CSAPTSGLNNEQFF
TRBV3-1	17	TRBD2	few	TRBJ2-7	TGTGCCAGCAGCCAAGATCCTATAAGCGGGAGCGCCTACGAGCAGTACTTC	CASSQDPISGSAYEQYF
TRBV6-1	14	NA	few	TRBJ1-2	TGTGCCAGCAGTTTGGACGGTCCTAACTATGGCTACACCTTC	CASSLDGPNYGYTF
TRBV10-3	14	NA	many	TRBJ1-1	TGTGCCATCAGTGAGCATACCCTAAACACTGAAGCTTTCTTT	CAISEHTLNTEAFF
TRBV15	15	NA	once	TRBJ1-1	TGTTCCACCAGCAGAGATCCGGTGGAGAACACTGAAGCTTCCTTT	CSTSRDPVENTEASF
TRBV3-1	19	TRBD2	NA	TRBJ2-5	TGTGCCAGCAGCCAAGATCTTATAGTAACTAGCGGTAAAAAAGAGACCCAGTACTTC	CASSQDLIVTSGKKETQYF
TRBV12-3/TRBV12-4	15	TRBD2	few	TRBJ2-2	TGTGCCAGCAGCACTAGCGGGAGATTGGCCGGGGAGCTGTTTTTT	CASSTSGRLAGELFF
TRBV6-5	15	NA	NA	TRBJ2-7	TGTGCCAGCAGTTACTCGAAGGGTAGCACCTACGAGCAGTACTTC	CASSYSKGSTYEQYF
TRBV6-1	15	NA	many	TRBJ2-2	TGTGCCAGCAGTGAAGCGCTCACGAACACCGGGGAGCTGTTTTTT	CASSEALTNTGELFF
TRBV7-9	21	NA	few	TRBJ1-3	TGTGCCAGCAGCTTAATCTCTTTGAGGGCAGCCCAAGTTCTCTCTGGAAACACCATATATTTT	CASSLISLRAAQVLSGNTIYF
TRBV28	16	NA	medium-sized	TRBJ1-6	TGTGCCAGCAGTTTATTTTCAGACAGTTATAATTCACCCCTCCACTTT	CASSLFSDSYNSPLHF